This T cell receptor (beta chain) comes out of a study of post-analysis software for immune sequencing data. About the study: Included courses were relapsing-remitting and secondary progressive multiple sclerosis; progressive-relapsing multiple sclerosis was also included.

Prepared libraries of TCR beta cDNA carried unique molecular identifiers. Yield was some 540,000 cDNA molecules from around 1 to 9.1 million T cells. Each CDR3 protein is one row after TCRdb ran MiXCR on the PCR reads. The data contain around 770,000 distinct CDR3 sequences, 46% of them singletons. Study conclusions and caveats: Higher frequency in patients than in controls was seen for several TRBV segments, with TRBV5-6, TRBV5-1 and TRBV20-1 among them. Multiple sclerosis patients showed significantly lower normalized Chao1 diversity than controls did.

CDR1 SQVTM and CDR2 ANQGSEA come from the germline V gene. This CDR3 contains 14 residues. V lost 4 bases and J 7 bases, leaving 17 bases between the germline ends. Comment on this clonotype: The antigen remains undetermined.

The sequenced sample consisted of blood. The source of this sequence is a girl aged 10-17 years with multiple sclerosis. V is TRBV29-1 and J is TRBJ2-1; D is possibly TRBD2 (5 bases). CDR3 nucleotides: TGCAGCGTTGTCCGTTTAGGACTCACAAATGAGCAGTTCTTC. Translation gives CSVVRLGLTNEQFF.